The 13 T cell receptor beta chains below come from one sample, sequenced in a study of cytomegalovirus exposure and HLA in healthy donors. The PCR made use of 60 Vbeta and 13 Jbeta primers. Generated by immunoSEQ multiplex PCR, the TCRdb table keeps only in-frame clones and is missing some. The sample contains under 150,000 clones, approximately 80% of which appear only once. Sequenced: PBMCs. The receptors were sampled from a woman aged 45-65 years in good health and CMV-seronegative.

The chain has TRBV5-1 and TRBJ2-5, with TRBD1 identical over 7 bases. With the DNA end fitting TRBJ2-7 better, the J assignment may be wrong. This CDR3 has 16 residues. The germline V gene has CDR1 SGHRS and CDR2 YFSETQ. CDR3 residues: CASSSDITGDSDEQYF. The CDR3 DNA follows: TGCGCCAGCAGCTCCGATATAACAGGGGATTCCGACGAGCAGTACTTC.

The sample holds a few counts of this clone. The rearrangement joins TRBV5-4 to TRBJ1-2; D not certain. This CDR3 spans 14 amino acids. Germline CDR1 and CDR2: SGHNT and YYREEE (reference sequence). The germline V and J ends were trimmed by 0 bases and 5 bases, with 11 bases remaining between them. CDR3 amino acids: CASSLAAVKYGYTF. The CDR3 DNA reads as TGTGCCAGCAGCTTGGCCGCAGTGAAGTATGGCTACACCTTC.

This rearrangement joins TRBV30 to TRBJ1-1; D is unresolved. The V gene's germline CDR1 is GTSNPN and CDR2 SVGIG (reference sequence). V dropped 4 bases and J dropped 0 bases, with 9 bases sitting between them. The CDR3 covers 13 residues. The CDR3 nucleotides read TGTGCCTGGATCGGCGGCATGAACACTGAAGCTTTCTTT. Protein product: CAWIGGMNTEAFF.

The rearrangement joins TRBV28 to TRBJ1-4; D is unclear. This CDR3 comprises 14 residues. Trimming stripped 3 bases from V and 9 bases from J, with 14 bases between. Germline lookup yields CDR1 MDHEN and CDR2 SYDVKM. The CDR3 DNA is TGTGCCAGCAGTTTGCAAACTCCGCCACAAAAACTGTTTTTT. This sequence encodes CASSLQTPPQKLFF.

The chain couples TRBV5-1 to TRBJ2-4; D might be TRBD1 (5 bases). The germline V and J ends were trimmed by 4 bases and 0 bases, with 14 bases remaining between them. The CDR3 sequence is 16 residues long. Looked up from germline, CDR1 is SGHRS and CDR2 is YFSETQ. In DNA form, the CDR3 reads TGCGCCAGCAGCAGGGGAACCAATCTAGCCAAAAACATTCAGTACTTC. It is translated as CASSRGTNLAKNIQYF.

This clone appeared once. The chain recombines TRBV9 with TRBJ1-3; D possibly corresponds to TRBD1 (6 bases). With 1 base removed from V and 2 bases from J, the gap between germline ends came to 16 bases. In germline, CDR1 is SGDLS, CDR2 YYNGEE. The CDR3 consists of 17 residues. CDR3 in DNA: TGTGCCAGCAGCGTATCGGGACAATTTACTGCTGGAAACACCATATATTTT. Its protein is CASSVSGQFTAGNTIYF.

V and J are TRBV19 and TRBJ1-5; 7 bases fit TRBD1. Germline V gene data show CDR1 as LNHDA and CDR2 as SQIVND (reference sequence). V lost 4 bases and J lost 1; bases outside the gene matches: 4. The CDR3 spans 15 residues. The DNA of the CDR3 is TGTGCCAGTAGTAATCAGGGGGGCAGCAATCAGCCCCAGCATTTT. This codes for CASSNQGGSNQPQHF.

J is TRBJ1-2 and V is TRBV2, with D hard to call. The CDR3 runs 14 residues. V lost 4 bases and J 1 base, leaving 10 bases between the germline ends. Germline V gives CDR1 SNHLY, CDR2 FYNNEI. CDR3 sequence reads: CASSVSFLNYGYTF. The CDR3 coding sequence is TGTGCCAGCAGTGTTTCTTTCCTTAACTATGGCTACACCTTC.

V is TRBV5-1 and J is TRBJ2-2; 7 bases are a match to TRBD2. Germline values: CDR1 SGHRS, CDR2 YFSETQ. The CDR3 sequence is 17 residues long. Trimming at V came to 0 bases and at J to 7 bases, leaving 12 bases not matched to a gene. The CDR3, as DNA: TGCGCCAGCAGCTTGGTGGCTAGCGGCCCGAGGAGCGGGGAGCTGTTTTTT. Amino acids: CASSLVASGPRSGELFF.

There are a few counts of this clone. The chain joins TRBV5-1 to TRBJ1-1; TRBD1 is a possible D gene (6 bases). The V end was cut by 3 bases, the J end by 7 bases, with 13 bases between. The length of the CDR3 is 13 residues. CDR1 is SGHRS, CDR2 YFSETQ, per germline. CDR3 bases: TGCGCCAGCAGCTCGACAGGCCAAGGTGAAGCTTTCTTT. It yields the protein CASSSTGQGEAFF.

V usage is TRBV30 and J usage is TRBJ1-2; possible D gene TRBD1, 5 bases. Germline V gives CDR1 GTSNPN, CDR2 SVGIG (reference sequence). With 0 bases removed from V and 6 bases from J, the gap between germline ends came to 14 bases. The CDR3 is made up of 14 amino acids. CDR3 sequence: CAWSVRGKVHGYTF. The CDR3 nucleotides read TGTGCCTGGAGTGTACGGGGGAAGGTTCATGGCTACACCTTC.

V and J are TRBV6-5 and TRBJ1-1, with 10 bases matching TRBD1. The CDR3 extends over 14 amino acids. Unmatched junction bases numbered 8, after V lost 7 bases and J lost 6 bases. Looked up from germline, CDR1 is MNHEY and CDR2 is SVGAGI. CDR3 DNA: TGTGCCAGCACTCGGGACAGGGGAGTCGCTGAAGCTTTCTTT. Its protein is CASTRDRGVAEAFF.

The chain links TRBV9 to TRBJ1-2; TRBD1 might be the D (5 bases). Germline V lookup: CDR1 SGDLS, CDR2 YYNGEE. Trimming stripped 1 base from V and 0 bases from J, with 10 bases between. This CDR3 comprises 15 residues. As DNA, the CDR3 is TGTGCCAGCAGCGTATCTAACAGGACTAACTATGGCTACACCTTC. As protein: CASSVSNRTNYGYTF.